These 5 T cell receptor beta chains came from one sample sequenced in a study of T cell repertoires in cytomegalovirus infection. Antigen specificity for these receptors is unknown. TCRdb ran MiXCR on the reads and lists one entry per CDR3 protein. The profile shows more than 55,000 distinct CDR3 sequences, 20% to 25% of them singletons. The sample consisted of CD8+ T cells from cultured PBMCs, taken from culture after CMV antigen stimulation. These receptors originate from a human donor in good health (CMV status not recorded). Some clones in this sample may be carry-over from other donors' samples.

The rearrangement links TRBV5-1 to TRBJ2-1; 7 bases match TRBD1. This CDR3 spans 16 amino acids. The J segment lost 5 bases and the V segment lost 0 bases, leaving 8 bases of the junction unmatched. Per the germline V gene, CDR1 is SGHRS and CDR2 is YFSETQ. The CDR3 DNA reads TGCGCCAGCAGCTTGGCCCCCGGGACAGACAACAATGAGCAGTTCTTC. This gives the protein CASSLAPGTDNNEQFF.

This clonotype was picked up a small number of times. The chain is built from TRBV7-9 and TRBJ2-7, with 8 bases identical to TRBD1. Germline assignment: CDR1 SEHNR and CDR2 FQNEAQ (reference sequence). The trim removed 4 bases at V and 5 bases at J, leaving 7 bases unmatched. This CDR3 is built from 14 residues. The CDR3 protein is CASSSSTGVDEQYF. The CDR3 DNA reads TGTGCCAGCAGCTCCTCGACAGGGGTAGACGAGCAGTACTTC.

This clonotype was seen a handful of times. The genes are TRBV7-8 and TRBJ1-1, with D possibly matching TRBD1 (6 bases). This CDR3 is built from 12 residues. Germline values: CDR1 SGHVS, CDR2 FQNEAQ. The V end lost 5 bases, the J end lost 4 bases, and 8 bases lay between the germline ends. The CDR3, as DNA: TGTGCCAGCAGCCCGACAGGCACTGAAGCTTTCTTT. Translating it yields CASSPTGTEAFF. The complete variable domain, with remaining parts taken from reference TRBV7-8 and TRBJ1-1, reads GAGVSQSPRYKVAKRGQDVALRCDPISGHVSLFWYQQALGQGPEFLTYFQNEAQLDKSGLPSDRFFAERPEGSVSTLKIQRTQQEDSAVYLCASSPTGTEAFFGQGTRLTVV.

This clonotype was detected a few times. The rearrangement joins TRBV7-9 to TRBJ1-5, with D perhaps TRBD1 (5 bases). CDR1 and CDR2 (germline): SEHNR, FQNEAQ (reference sequence). Trimming left V 4 bases short and J 4 bases short, with 20 bases between. This CDR3 has 17 amino acids. CDR3 in amino acids: CASSSWDPRAANQPQHF. For the CDR3, the DNA is TGTGCCAGCAGCTCGTGGGACCCCAGGGCCGCAAATCAGCCCCAGCATTTT.

This sequence joins TRBV12-3 or TRBV12-4 and TRBJ1-6; no definite D call. CDR3 size: 16 residues. The germline V and J ends were trimmed by 2 bases and 7 bases, with 15 bases remaining between them. This CDR3 is CASSLRIRATNSPLHF. For the CDR3, the DNA is TGTGCCAGCAGTTTAAGGATAAGGGCCACAAATTCACCCCTCCACTTT.